Listed below are T cell receptor beta chains from one sample, sequenced in a study of cytomegalovirus exposure and HLA in healthy donors. The assay was immunoSEQ multiplex PCR, and TCRdb's table has in-frame clones only and misses some. The table shows some 170,000 clones, with about 80% occurring only once. The sequenced material came from PBMCs. The receptor source for this set is a man aged 30 to 39 in good health and CMV-seropositive. Each CDR3 is given with its conserved first and last residue. D genes are given only for firm matches. The size of a clone is reported for some rows only, either as once, few or many, or as a class for expanded clones.

D,V,size,J,CDR3,DNA
.,TRBV5-1,.,TRBJ2-5,CASSLYREGETQYF,TGCGCCAGCAGCTTATACAGGGAGGGAGAGACCCAGTACTTC
.,TRBV28,.,TRBJ2-5,CASSNPQGQSETQYF,TGTGCCAGCAGTAACCCGCAGGGCCAGTCGGAGACCCAGTACTTC
.,TRBV5-1,.,TRBJ1-1,CASSHNSGGLEAFF,TGCGCCAGCAGCCACAACTCCGGAGGGCTTGAAGCTTTCTTT
.,TRBV2,medium-sized,TRBJ1-1,CATLWEGRMNTEAFF,TGTGCCACCCTTTGGGAGGGTAGGATGAACACTGAAGCTTTCTTT
.,TRBV25-1,few,TRBJ2-6,CASSESGFGANVLTF,TGTGCCAGCAGTGAATCAGGGTTTGGGGCCAACGTCCTGACTTTC
.,TRBV7-9,.,TRBJ1-1,CASSLLAGANTEAFF,TGTGCCAGCAGCTTACTGGCGGGGGCGAACACTGAAGCTTTCTTT
.,TRBV4-2,.,TRBJ2-3,CASSQYEGTSTDTQYF,TGTGCCAGCAGCCAATATGAGGGCACGAGCACAGATACGCAGTATTTT
.,TRBV27,.,TRBJ1-5,CASSLFFPDTPNQPQHF,TGTGCCAGCAGTTTATTTTTCCCCGACACTCCCAATCAGCCCCAGCATTTT
TRBD1,TRBV2,few,TRBJ2-7,CASTFWDRGDEQYF,TGTGCCAGCACATTCTGGGACAGGGGCGACGAGCAGTACTTC
TRBD2,TRBV5-1,.,TRBJ2-3,CASSLGLAGGRTDTQYF,TGCGCCAGCAGCTTGGGGCTAGCGGGGGGCCGCACAGATACGCAGTATTTT
.,TRBV11-2,once,TRBJ2-7,CASSTDPLAYEQYF,TGTGCCAGCAGCACAGACCCTCTGGCCTACGAGCAGTACTTC
TRBD1,TRBV29-1,.,TRBJ1-2,CSVEGRGYGYTF,TGCAGCGTTGAGGGCAGGGGGTATGGCTACACCTTC
.,TRBV11-2,once,TRBJ2-3,CASSLALGGLGTDTQYF,TGTGCCAGCAGCTTAGCCCTAGGGGGTTTGGGCACAGATACGCAGTATTTT
TRBD1,TRBV19,once,TRBJ1-2,CASTEDRDYGYTF,TGTGCCAGTACCGAGGACAGGGATTATGGCTACACCTTC
TRBD2,TRBV10-3,.,TRBJ2-7,CAIRASGGNYEQYF,TGTGCCATCAGGGCTAGCGGGGGGAACTACGAGCAGTACTTC
TRBD2,TRBV11-2,.,TRBJ2-5,CASGHLGLAGKETQYF,TGTGCCAGCGGCCATTTGGGACTAGCGGGGAAAGAGACCCAGTACTTC
.,TRBV6-4,once,TRBJ2-3,CASSDAGASTDTQYF,TGTGCCAGCAGTGACGCAGGGGCCAGCACAGATACGCAGTATTTT
.,TRBV4-1,.,TRBJ2-4,CASSQGLRGKAKNIQYF,TGCGCCAGCAGCCAAGGACTCAGGGGAAAGGCCAAAAACATTCAGTACTTC
.,TRBV25-1,few,TRBJ2-2,CASSWQGTGELFF,TGTGCCAGCAGTTGGCAGGGCACCGGGGAGCTGTTTTTT
.,TRBV7-9,.,TRBJ2-5,CASSSPSLETQYF,TGTGCCAGCAGCTCTCCTAGCTTAGAGACCCAGTACTTC
TRBD1,TRBV29-1,.,TRBJ1-1,CSVTGTGALVNSEAFF,TGCAGCGTTACCGGGACAGGGGCCCTTGTTAATTCTGAAGCTTTCTTT
TRBD1,TRBV12-5,.,TRBJ1-1,CASGWDSLNTEAFF,TGTGCTAGTGGTTGGGACAGCCTGAACACTGAAGCTTTCTTT
TRBD1,TRBV5-1,.,TRBJ1-6,CASSPSDRGGGWSPLHF,TGCGCCAGCAGCCCATCTGACAGGGGTGGGGGTTGGTCACCCCTCCACTTT
.,TRBV5-1,.,TRBJ2-1,CASSLGASSYNEQFF,TGCGCCAGCAGCTTGGGCGCGAGCTCCTACAATGAGCAGTTCTTC
.,TRBV11-2,.,TRBJ1-6,CASSLGPDRMGNSPLHF,TGTGCCAGCAGCTTAGGTCCTGACAGGATGGGGAATTCACCCCTCCACTTT
.,TRBV30,.,TRBJ2-5,CAWNQATQETQYF,TGTGCCTGGAATCAGGCTACCCAAGAGACCCAGTACTTC
TRBD2,TRBV10-2,.,TRBJ2-7,CASSVLAGAPYEQYF,TGCGCCAGCAGTGTCCTAGCGGGGGCACCCTACGAGCAGTACTTC
.,TRBV18,.,TRBJ1-2,CASSPPEGHGSGYTF,TGTGCCAGCTCACCACCGGAGGGGCACGGAAGTGGCTACACCTTC
.,TRBV5-1,.,TRBJ2-5,CASTLSPDQETQYF,TGCGCCAGCACCCTGTCCCCGGACCAAGAGACCCAGTACTTC
.,TRBV5-1,.,TRBJ1-2,CASSRGELDSGYTF,TGCGCCAGCAGCCGGGGAGAGTTGGATTCTGGCTACACCTTC
.,TRBV27,.,TRBJ1-2,CASSLGPSHYGYTF,TGTGCCAGCAGTTTAGGGCCGAGCCACTATGGCTACACCTTC
TRBD2,TRBV25-1,.,TRBJ2-2,CASSEPTSGGGELFF,TGTGCCAGCAGTGAACCCACTAGCGGGGGCGGGGAGCTGTTTTTT
.,TRBV19,.,TRBJ2-7,CASSERAGLNEQYF,TGTGCCAGTAGTGAACGAGCCGGACTAAACGAGCAGTACTTC
.,TRBV4-1,.,TRBJ1-5,CASSQVSGAAEPQHF,TGCGCCAGCAGCCAAGTAAGCGGGGCTGCGGAGCCCCAGCATTTT
.,TRBV13,.,TRBJ2-7,CASSPLGTEGYEQYF,TGTGCCAGCAGCCCCCTTGGTACGGAGGGCTACGAGCAGTACTTC
.,TRBV5-1,.,TRBJ2-3,CASSLGAGVSTDTQYF,TGCGCCAGCAGCTTGGGTGCGGGCGTCAGCACAGATACGCAGTATTTT
.,TRBV7-6,.,TRBJ2-2,CASSFPGVVAGELFF,TGTGCCAGCAGCTTCCCGGGGGTGGTGGCCGGGGAGCTGTTTTTT
TRBD2,TRBV12-5,few,TRBJ2-5,CASGLGAGVGETQYF,TGTGCTAGTGGTTTGGGAGCGGGGGTGGGAGAGACCCAGTACTTC
.,TRBV4-1,once,TRBJ1-5,CASSQKTNQPQHF,TGCGCCAGCAGCCAAAAAACTAATCAGCCCCAGCATTTT
.,TRBV7-9,.,TRBJ2-7,CASSLLVGGMTYEQYF,TGTGCCAGCAGCTTACTGGTTGGCGGGATGACCTACGAGCAGTACTTC
TRBD1,TRBV6-5,.,TRBJ2-1,CASSLGQLNEQFF,TGTGCCAGCAGTTTGGGACAGCTCAATGAGCAGTTCTTC
TRBD2,TRBV2,once,TRBJ2-5,CASRGLAGGVWETQYF,TGTGCCAGCAGAGGACTAGCGGGGGGGGTATGGGAGACCCAGTACTTC
.,TRBV25-1,.,TRBJ1-4,CASSDPLAGEKLFF,TGTGCCAGCAGTGACCCCCTGGCGGGGGAAAAACTGTTTTTT
TRBD2,TRBV6-1,.,TRBJ2-2,CASSDLGLAGGLGNTGELFF,TGTGCCAGCAGTGACTTAGGACTAGCGGGGGGGCTCGGTAACACCGGGGAGCTGTTTTTT
.,TRBV15,.,TRBJ2-2,CATSRDSLFNTGELFF,TGTGCCACCAGCAGAGACTCGCTATTTAACACCGGGGAGCTGTTTTTT
TRBD2,TRBV5-1,.,TRBJ2-7,CASSPRLAGTLEEQYF,TGCGCCAGCAGCCCCCGACTAGCGGGGACCCTCGAGGAGCAGTACTTC
.,TRBV6-5,.,TRBJ2-1,CASSYETPRAYNEQFF,TGTGCCAGCAGTTACGAGACACCCAGGGCCTACAATGAGCAGTTCTTC
TRBD1,TRBV28,few,TRBJ2-5,CASSGQGFETQYF,TGTGCCAGCTCGGGACAGGGCTTTGAGACCCAGTACTTC
TRBD2,TRBV5-4,once,TRBJ2-1,CASSSPGGETYNEQFF,TGTGCCAGCAGCTCACCGGGGGGGGAGACCTACAATGAGCAGTTCTTC
.,TRBV11-3,.,TRBJ2-2,CASSSKGHGTGELFF,TGTGCCAGCAGCTCCAAGGGGCACGGCACCGGGGAGCTGTTTTTT
.,TRBV14,.,TRBJ1-2,CASSQAGVYGYTF,TGTGCCAGCAGCCAAGCCGGGGTCTATGGCTACACCTTC
.,TRBV6-1,.,TRBJ2-2,CASSELGVTVSLYNTGELFF,TGTGCCAGCAGTGAATTGGGAGTCACGGTTTCACTATATAACACCGGGGAGCTGTTTTTT